This T cell receptor beta chain was recovered during a study of T-cell memory formation after mild COVID-19. Study-wide context: TCR clustering was largely donor specific.

With respect to this clonotype: Antigen unknown.

The CDR3 sequence is 17 residues long. CDR1 SGHTA and CDR2 FQGNSA come from the germline V gene. V lost 1 base to trimming and J lost 4 bases; unmatched junction nucleotides: 9. Overall study findings and caveats: Cross-reactive memory appears to have joined, as suggested by some responding clones showing up in pre-infection memory. A balance of CD4 and CD8 characterized clones contracting day 15 to 85, whereas later expanders leaned CD4+.

The TCR alpha and TCR beta cDNA libraries, bearing sample barcodes and UMIs, were generated by 5'RACE using constant-segment primers. TCRdb reprocessed the 5' RACE reads via MiXCR and lists one record per CDR3 protein. Here the sample spans about half a million distinct CDR3 sequences, over 15% being singletons. The source of this sequence is an adult woman who had mild COVID-19 (a few samples of this study predate the infection). Cell type and time point are not known. The genes are TRBV7-2 and TRBJ2-5, with 10 bases fitting TRBD2. Sequences were obtained from PBMCs or a T cell subset sorted from them (not recorded which). The CDR3 here is CASSLDALAGVGETQYF. The CDR3 DNA sequence: TGTGCCAGCAGCTTAGACGCCCTAGCGGGAGTGGGAGAGACCCAGTACTTC. The full variable domain, completed using reference TRBV7-2 and TRBJ2-5, is GAGVSQSPSNKVTEKGKDVELRCDPISGHTALYWYRQSLGQGLEFLIYFQGNSAPDKSGLPSDRFSAERTGGSVSTLTIQRTQQEDSAVYLCASSLDALAGVGETQYFGPGTRLLVL.